One T cell receptor beta chain is described in this entry. The repertoire was sequenced with immunoSEQ multiplex PCR; TCRdb's copy has only in-frame clones and lacks some. The sample lists some 71,000 clones; approximately 90% were seen once. The record originates from a study of T cell changes during pregnancy in multiple sclerosis. This sequence was found in a female donor with multiple sclerosis, enrolled in a pregnancy study. The sequences come from peripheral blood, collected in the third trimester of pregnancy.

The chain's CDR3 is CASSLRDQETQYF. Here the CDR3 DNA reads TGTGCCAGCAGTCTCCGGGACCAAGAGACCCAGTACTTC. The chain joins TRBV6-6 to TRBJ2-5; D gene ambiguous. The CDR3 has 13 residues. Trimming cost V 5 bases and J 0 bases, with 7 bases left between them. Looked up from germline, CDR1 is MNHNY and CDR2 is SVGAGI (reference sequence).